The 26 T cell receptor beta chains presented below share a single source sample, sequenced in a study of shared clonotypes between healthy human individuals. Assay: immunoSEQ multiplex PCR; the TCRdb copy retains only in-frame clones and omits some. Here the sample spans more than 450,000 clones, less than 85% being singletons. Sample: PBMCs. The source of these receptors is a woman between 40 and 55 years old in good health. Some clones in this sample may be carry-over from other donors' samples.

The CDR3 nucleotides are TGTGCCATCAGTGATCCGCGGTCCTCCTACAATGAGCAGTTCTTC. Translation: CAISDPRSSYNEQFF. The J gene is TRBJ2-1, the V gene TRBV10-3; no clear D gene. The V end was cut by 3 bases, the J end by 0 bases, with 9 bases between. Germline V gene data show CDR1 as ENHRY and CDR2 as SYGVKD. The CDR3 contains 15 residues.

The rearrangement joins TRBV6-6 to TRBJ1-4; D is unclear. From germline, CDR1 is MNHNY and CDR2 SVGAGI (reference sequence). This CDR3 comprises 14 residues. V lost 2 bases and J lost 0, with 4 bases in between. The CDR3 loop is CASSYGPTNEKLFF. The CDR3 nucleotides are TGTGCCAGCAGTTACGGGCCAACTAATGAAAAACTGTTTTTT.

The J gene is TRBJ2-7, the V gene TRBV18, with TRBD2 identical over 9 bases. Per germline, CDR1 KGHSH and CDR2 LQKENI. The CDR3 is made up of 15 amino acids. With 3 bases clipped from V and 2 bases from J, the junction kept 5 bases outside the gene matches. The CDR3 sequence is CASSPAASGTYEQYF. CDR3 bases: TGTGCCAGCTCACCCGCTGCTAGCGGGACCTACGAGCAGTACTTC.

This clone was counted at least ten times. The chain carries TRBV18 and TRBJ1-1, with unresolved D. CDR3 length: 12 residues. The germline V and J ends were trimmed by 6 bases and 3 bases, with 8 bases remaining between them. Germline CDR1 reads KGHSH; CDR2 reads LQKENI. CDR3: CASSHGDTEAFF. CDR3 in DNA: TGTGCCAGCTCTCACGGGGACACTGAAGCTTTCTTT.

CDR3 nucleotide sequence: TGTGCCAGCAGCCACAGGGGGCCGCCCTACGAGCAGTACTTC. The encoded protein is CASSHRGPPYEQYF. The chain employs TRBV28 and TRBJ2-7, with 9 bases matching TRBD1. After removal of 6 bases from V and 2 bases from J, the junction contained 5 bases not matched to a gene. Germline CDR1 reads MDHEN; CDR2 reads SYDVKM. The length of the CDR3 is 14 residues.

The chain couples TRBV4-1 to TRBJ2-7, with D possibly matching TRBD1 (5 bases). The length of the CDR3 is 16 residues. The V end was cut by 4 bases, the J end by 2 bases, with 18 bases between. Germline V gene sequence: CDR1 MGHRA, CDR2 YSYEKL. Here the CDR3 reads CASSRIAAQGPYEQYF. Here the CDR3 DNA reads TGCGCCAGCAGCCGTATCGCCGCGCAGGGCCCCTACGAGCAGTACTTC.

Concerning this clone: Other DNA sequences within the sample encode an identical CDR3. The rearrangement joins TRBV18 to TRBJ2-5; maybe TRBD2 (5 bases). The CDR3 sequence is 14 residues long. Germline CDR1 and CDR2: KGHSH and LQKENI. The ends were cut back, 3 bases at V and 0 bases at J, with 8 bases in the middle. The CDR3, as DNA: TGTGCCAGCTCACCGGCCGGGAACCAAGAGACCCAGTACTTC. As protein: CASSPAGNQETQYF.

The chain is built from TRBV4-2 and TRBJ2-7, with D perhaps matching TRBD2 (5 bases). Germline values: CDR1 LGHNA, CDR2 YNFKEQ. V was pared by 1 base and J by 5 bases, with 18 bases between. This CDR3 is built from 16 residues. The CDR3 DNA sequence: TGTGCCAGCAGCCAAGGTGGACTCGGACTGGAACACGAGCAGTACTTC. It specifies CASSQGGLGLEHEQYF.

The chain uses TRBV5-1 and TRBJ1-1, with TRBD1 as a possible D gene (5 bases). V was clipped by 4 bases and J by 1 base, with 14 bases between them. The CDR3 is 15 residues long. The germline V gene has CDR1 SGHRS and CDR2 YFSETQ. DNA of the CDR3: TGCGCCAGCAGCCCATTGGGGGAGGGGAACACTGAAGCTTTCTTT. Its translation is CASSPLGEGNTEAFF.

As DNA, the CDR3 is TGTGCCATCAGTGACGGGGGGCGCTCGGACGAGCAGTACTTC. It is translated as CAISDGGRSDEQYF. The chain joins TRBV10-3 to TRBJ2-7; tentative D call: TRBD2 (7 bases). The V and J ends lost 3 bases and 5 bases respectively, with 14 bases between them. The length of the CDR3 is 14 residues. Germline V gives CDR1 ENHRY, CDR2 SYGVKD.

V is TRBV28 and J is TRBJ1-4; D ambiguous. V lost 5 bases to trimming and J lost 8 bases, with 15 bases between them. The CDR3 is 14 amino acids. CDR1 is MDHEN and CDR2 is SYDVKM in the germline V gene. CDR3 in amino acids: CASSPRRTGEKLFF. DNA for the CDR3: TGTGCCAGCAGTCCCCGGCGGACTGGGGAAAAACTGTTTTTT.

The rearrangement uses TRBV29-1 and TRBJ2-2; TRBD1 matches 9 bases. V was clipped by 7 bases and J by 5 bases; unmatched bases: 11. This CDR3 spans 15 amino acids. Germline V CDR1 and CDR2: SQVTM, ANQGSEA. CDR3 in DNA: TGCAGCGCTAAACCGGGACAGGGACGGACCGGGGAGCTGTTTTTT. The encoded protein is CSAKPGQGRTGELFF.

The chain carries TRBV18 and TRBJ2-5; 10 nucleotides line up with TRBD1. This CDR3 spans 15 amino acids. The junction had 8 bases not matched to a gene; V was cut back by 5 bases and J by 5 bases. Looked up from germline, CDR1 is KGHSH and CDR2 is LQKENI. The DNA for the CDR3 is TGTGCCAGCTCAGCGGACAGGGGGAGGACGGAGACCCAGTACTTC. Encoded protein: CASSADRGRTETQYF.

This chain joins TRBV10-3 and TRBJ2-7; 9 bases line up with TRBD2. This CDR3 has 16 residues. Trimming took 6 bases from V and 1 from J; bases not matched to a gene: 10. Germline CDR1 ENHRY, CDR2 SYGVKD. CDR3 loop: CAISWASGILSYEQYF. The DNA of the CDR3 is TGTGCCATCAGCTGGGCTAGCGGGATCCTTTCCTACGAGCAGTACTTC.

CDR3 loop: CATTGGWGNSPLHF. CDR3 DNA: TGTGCCACGACAGGGGGATGGGGCAATTCACCCCTCCACTTT. The gene calls are TRBV7-9 and TRBJ1-6, with 9 bases lining up with TRBD1. J was trimmed by 7 bases and V by 10 bases; bases with no gene match: 8. The CDR3 consists of 14 residues. CDR1 and CDR2 (germline): SEHNR, FQNEAQ (reference sequence).

The CDR3 is CATGTENQPQHF. The CDR3 nucleotides are TGTGCCACAGGGACAGAAAATCAGCCCCAGCATTTT. The rearrangement uses TRBV7-9 and TRBJ1-5, with 7 bases fitting TRBD1. The CDR3 contains 12 residues. The trim removed 10 bases at V and 4 bases at J, leaving 4 bases unmatched. CDR1 is SEHNR and CDR2 is FQNEAQ in the germline V gene (reference sequence).

The chain links TRBV10-3 to TRBJ2-7; maybe TRBD2 (6 bases). V gave up 8 bases and J gave up 5 bases, with 16 bases separating them. Germline assignment: CDR1 ENHRY and CDR2 SYGVKD. This CDR3 comprises 13 residues. CDR3 sequence (DNA): TGTGCCATCTCTGGAGGGAGTTTCGACGAGCAGTACTTC. It codes for CAISGGSFDEQYF.

The chain combines TRBV7-2 with TRBJ2-3; D possibly corresponds to TRBD1 (5 bases). Between the trimmed V and J ends, which lost 5 bases and 0 bases, there was a span of 15 bases. The CDR3 sequence is 16 residues long. From germline, CDR1 is SGHTA and CDR2 FQGNSA. The CDR3 DNA follows: TGTGCCAGCAGCCTACGCCCTCAGGGAAGCACAGATACGCAGTATTTT. It translates to CASSLRPQGSTDTQYF.

This clone was picked up a small number of times. The genes are TRBV19 and TRBJ1-2, with 8 positions matching TRBD1. With 3 bases clipped from V and 8 bases from J, the junction kept 17 bases outside the gene matches. The CDR3 sequence is 17 residues long. Germline lookup yields CDR1 LNHDA and CDR2 SQIVND (reference sequence). This CDR3 is CASSIPPGQADRGGYTF. The CDR3 bases are TGTGCCAGTAGTATCCCTCCGGGACAGGCTGACAGAGGAGGCTACACCTTC.

This chain uses TRBV27 with TRBJ2-2; no clear D. V lost 2 bases and J lost 0, with 7 bases in between. CDR3 length: 15 residues. From germline, CDR1 is MNHEY and CDR2 SMNVEV (reference sequence). The CDR3 is CASSLVGTNTGELFF. The CDR3 DNA is TGTGCCAGCAGTTTAGTGGGTACGAACACCGGGGAGCTGTTTTTT.

The V call is TRBV4-3, the J call TRBJ2-4; the D call may be TRBD1 or TRBD2 (6 bases each). V lost 4 bases and J lost 0, with 16 bases in between. The CDR3 contains 17 residues. Germline CDR1 reads LGHNA; CDR2 reads YSLEER. CDR3 sequence reads: CASSPGGGGPAKNIQYF. The CDR3 DNA follows: TGCGCCAGCAGCCCTGGAGGGGGAGGACCAGCCAAAAACATTCAGTACTTC.

This rearrangement joins TRBV6-6 to TRBJ2-7; D may match TRBD1 or TRBD2 (5 bases each). V was shortened by 6 bases and J by 2 bases, with 5 bases between the two germline ends. CDR1 is MNHNY and CDR2 is SVGAGI in the germline V gene (reference sequence). CDR3 length equals 11 residues. CDR3 residues: CASRGAYEQYF. The CDR3 coding sequence is TGTGCCAGCAGGGGGGCCTACGAGCAGTACTTC.

The gene calls are TRBV28 and TRBJ2-7; the D gene is possibly TRBD2 (6 bases). With 5 bases removed from V and 4 bases from J, the gap between germline ends came to 30 bases. The CDR3 runs to 19 residues. The germline gives CDR1 MDHEN, CDR2 SYDVKM. The CDR3 DNA follows: TGTGCCAGCAGTCCCCATATGGGACTTGGGGGGTCCCCCGTTTACGAGCAGTACTTC. As protein: CASSPHMGLGGSPVYEQYF.

This clone was detected a few times. The chain is built from TRBV14 and TRBJ1-2; no clear D. The germline V and J ends were trimmed by 0 bases and 8 bases, with 10 bases remaining between them. CDR1 SGHDN and CDR2 FVKESK come from the germline V gene. The CDR3 totals 13 residues. This CDR3 reads CASSQDYYVGYTF. Here the CDR3 DNA reads TGTGCCAGCAGCCAAGATTATTACGTCGGCTACACCTTC.

The rearrangement uses TRBV5-4 and TRBJ2-1; D gene uncertain. CDR1 SGHNT and CDR2 YYREEE come from the germline V gene (reference sequence). There are 15 residues in the CDR3. V lost 2 bases, J lost 0 bases, and 9 bases lay in between. In DNA form, the CDR3 reads TGTGCCAGCAGCTTTGGCGGAATCTCCTACAATGAGCAGTTCTTC. It yields the protein CASSFGGISYNEQFF.

The chain joins TRBV15 to TRBJ2-5, with D perhaps TRBD1 (6 bases). Germline lookup yields CDR1 LNHNV and CDR2 YYDKDF (reference sequence). This CDR3 spans 15 amino acids. The ends were cut back, 5 bases at V and 1 base at J, with 14 bases in the middle. The CDR3 sequence is CATSGSGQSQETQYF. CDR3 nucleotides: TGTGCCACCAGCGGATCCGGACAGTCCCAAGAGACCCAGTACTTC.